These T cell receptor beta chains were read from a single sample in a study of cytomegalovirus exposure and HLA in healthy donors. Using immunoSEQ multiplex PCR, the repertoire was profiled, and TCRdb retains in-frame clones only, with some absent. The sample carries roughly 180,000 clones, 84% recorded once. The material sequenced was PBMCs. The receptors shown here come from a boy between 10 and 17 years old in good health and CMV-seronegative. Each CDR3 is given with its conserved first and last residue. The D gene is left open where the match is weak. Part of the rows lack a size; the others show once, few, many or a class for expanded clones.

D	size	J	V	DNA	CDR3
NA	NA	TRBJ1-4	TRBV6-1	TGTGCCAGCTCGGCAGGGGTTAATGAAAAACTGTTTTTT	CASSAGVNEKLFF
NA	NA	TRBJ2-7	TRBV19	TGTGCCAGTAGTATTCAGGCGTCGGCGTGGTACGAGCAGTACTTC	CASSIQASAWYEQYF
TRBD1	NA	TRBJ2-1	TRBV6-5	TGTGCCAGCGTTGGGACAGATTACAATGAGCAGTTCTTC	CASVGTDYNEQFF
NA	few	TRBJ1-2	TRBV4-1	TGCGCCAGCAGCCAAGGGGAACAGGAATTCTATGGCTACACCTTC	CASSQGEQEFYGYTF
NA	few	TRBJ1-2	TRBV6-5	TGTGCCAGCAGTGAACAGGTATATGGCGGCTACACCTTC	CASSEQVYGGYTF
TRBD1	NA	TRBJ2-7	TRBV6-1	TGTGCCAGCAGTGAAGGTCGAGGACAGGGCTACGAGCAGTACTTC	CASSEGRGQGYEQYF
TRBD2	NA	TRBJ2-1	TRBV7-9	TGTGCCAGCAGTTCGGGGACTAGCGGGCACAATGAGCAGTTCTTC	CASSSGTSGHNEQFF
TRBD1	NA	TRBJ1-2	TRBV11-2	TGTGCCAGCAGCTTCCAACTAAGGACAGGCATCTATGGCTACACCTTC	CASSFQLRTGIYGYTF
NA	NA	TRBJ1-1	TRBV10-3	TGTGCCATCAGAGTCAGGGGCACTGAAGCTTTCTTT	CAIRVRGTEAFF
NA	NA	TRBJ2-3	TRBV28	TGTGCCAGCAGCACAAGCACAGATACGCAGTATTTT	CASSTSTDTQYF
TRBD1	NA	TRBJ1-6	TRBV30	TGTGCCTGGGGCCGAGGGGGCGCCTCTAATTCACCCCTCCACTTT	CAWGRGGASNSPLHF
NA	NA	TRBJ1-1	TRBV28	TGTGCCAGCAGAGCTGGAGGTACCACTGAAGCTTTCTTT	CASRAGGTTEAFF
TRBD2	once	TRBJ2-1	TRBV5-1	TGCGCCAGCAGCTTCGGACTAGCGGGGTCGAATGAGCAGTTCTTC	CASSFGLAGSNEQFF
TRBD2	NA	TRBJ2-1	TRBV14	TGTGTCAGTTCGGGACTAGCGGGAAATGAGCAGTTCTTC	CVSSGLAGNEQFF
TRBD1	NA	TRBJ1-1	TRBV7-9	TGTGCCAGCAGCTTAGTGGGACAGGGGATTAACACTGAAGCTTTCTTT	CASSLVGQGINTEAFF
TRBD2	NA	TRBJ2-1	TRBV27	TGTGCCAGCAACAGAAAGACTAGCGGGAGGGACTACAATGAGCAGTTCTTC	CASNRKTSGRDYNEQFF
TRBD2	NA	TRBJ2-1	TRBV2	TGTGCCACTCCCGGCGGGGGGACCAATGAGCAGTTCTTC	CATPGGGTNEQFF
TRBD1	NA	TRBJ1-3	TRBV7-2	TGTGCCAGCAGCGACAGGGGGCGAAGGAGTCGTTTTGGAAACACCATATATTTT	CASSDRGRRSRFGNTIYF
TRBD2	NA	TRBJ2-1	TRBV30	TGTGCCTGGGGACTAGCGGGAGGCAGCTCCTACAATGAGCAGTTCTTC	CAWGLAGGSSYNEQFF
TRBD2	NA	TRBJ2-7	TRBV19	TGTGCCAGTAGCCTAGCGGGAGTGGACTACGAGCAGTACTTC	CASSLAGVDYEQYF
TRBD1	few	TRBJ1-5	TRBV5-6	TGTGCCAGCAGCTTGGCGCCGGGACAGGGGTCGAGTAGCAATCAGCCCCAGCATTTT	CASSLAPGQGSSSNQPQHF
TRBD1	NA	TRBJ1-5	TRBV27	TGTGCCAGCAGTTTACTTTGGACAGGGGAGAGACAGCCCCAGCATTTT	CASSLLWTGERQPQHF
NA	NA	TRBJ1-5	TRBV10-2	TGCGCCACCTGGGGGGGGGCTAGCAATCAGCCCCAGCATTTT	CATWGGASNQPQHF
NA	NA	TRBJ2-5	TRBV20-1	TGCAGTGCAAACAGGGAAGAGACCCAGTACTTC	CSANREETQYF
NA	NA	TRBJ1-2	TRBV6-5	TGTGCCAGCAGCCGGGGACACCTCTATGGCTACCCCTTC	CASSRGHLYGYPF
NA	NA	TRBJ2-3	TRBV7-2	TGTGCCAGCAGCGTCACGGGCCTACTAGAGATCCCGGATACGCAGTATTTT	CASSVTGLLEIPDTQYF
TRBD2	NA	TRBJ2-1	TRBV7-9	TGTGCCAGCCCGGCCGGCGGGAGTGTCCTCCCCTACAATGAGCAGTTCTTC	CASPAGGSVLPYNEQFF
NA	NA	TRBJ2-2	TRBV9	TGTGCCAGCAGCGTAGGAGTGAACACCGGGGAGCTGTTTTTT	CASSVGVNTGELFF
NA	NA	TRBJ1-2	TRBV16	TGTGCCAGCAGCCCTATGGAGGGGAGGGCTAACTATGGCTACACCTTC	CASSPMEGRANYGYTF
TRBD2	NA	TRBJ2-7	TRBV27	TGTGCCAGCAGTTGGGGACTAGCGGGAGAGCGATACGAGCAGTACTTC	CASSWGLAGERYEQYF
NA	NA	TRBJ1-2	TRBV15	TGTGCCACCAGCAGGCACAGGGACGATGGCTACACCTTC	CATSRHRDDGYTF
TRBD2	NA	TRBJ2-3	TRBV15	TGTGCCACCAGCAGAGATTTTGCGGGGGGCCCTAGCACAGATACGCAGTATTTT	CATSRDFAGGPSTDTQYF
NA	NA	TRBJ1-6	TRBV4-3	TGCGCCAGCAGCCAAGGATATGGGGGCCACGGGAATTCACCCCTCCACTTT	CASSQGYGGHGNSPLHF
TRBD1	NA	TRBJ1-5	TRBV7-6	TGTGCCAGCAGCCCTAGACAGGGGCATAATCAGCCCCAGCATTTT	CASSPRQGHNQPQHF
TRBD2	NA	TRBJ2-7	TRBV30	TGTGCCTGGACTAGCGGACCCTACGAGCAGTACTTC	CAWTSGPYEQYF
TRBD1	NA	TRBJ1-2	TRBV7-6	TGTGCCAGCAGCTCCGACAGGGGGCTTGGGGGCTACATCTTC	CASSSDRGLGGYIF
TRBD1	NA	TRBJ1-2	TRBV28	TGTGCCAGCGAAAGGACAGGGATTTACTATGGCTACACCTTC	CASERTGIYYGYTF
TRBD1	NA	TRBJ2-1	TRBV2	TGTGCCAGCAGGGGACAGGGGGAGTTCTTC	CASRGQGEFF
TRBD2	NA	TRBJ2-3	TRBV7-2	TGTGCCAGCAGCTTAGCTGGGACTAGCGGGGGAGACACGCAGTATTTT	CASSLAGTSGGDTQYF
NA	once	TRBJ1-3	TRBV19	TGTGCCAGTAGTATGGCAGGAAACACCATATATTTT	CASSMAGNTIYF
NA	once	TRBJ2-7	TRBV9	TGTGCCAGCAGCGTAAGTCACGGTACCTACGAGCAGTACTTC	CASSVSHGTYEQYF